These 31 T cell receptor beta chains were all obtained from the same sample, sequenced in a study of blood T cell repertoires in COVID-19. Using immunoSEQ multiplex PCR, the repertoire was profiled, and TCRdb retains in-frame clones only, with some absent. The data show approximately 47,000 clones, 85% seen once. The sample was peripheral blood. The receptors come from a woman aged 60-70 years with acute or convalescent COVID-19.

The V and J genes are TRBV19 and TRBJ1-2, with D possibly TRBD1 on 5 matching bases. Trimming shortened V by 3 bases and J by 5 bases, and 13 bases separated the two germline ends. The CDR3 sequence is 14 residues long. CDR1 and CDR2 (germline): LNHDA, SQIVND (reference sequence). The CDR3 loop reads CASSMGAGPYGYTF. The CDR3 nucleotides read TGTGCCAGTAGTATGGGCGCAGGGCCTTATGGCTACACCTTC.

This clone was observed a few times. One junction end disagrees with the germline gene, perhaps due to a read error. The chain carries TRBV10-1 and TRBJ1-2; no definite D call. The CDR3 sequence is 9 residues long. CDR1 is WNHNN, CDR2 SYGVQD, per germline (reference sequence). The CDR3 sequence: CASNTAYPF. The CDR3 nucleotides read TGCGCCAGCAACACAGCTTATCCTTTC.

For the CDR3, the DNA is TGTGCCAGTAAACCCGGGAGTAGATCCTACAATGAGCAGTTCTTC. Residues: CASKPGSRSYNEQFF. J is TRBJ2-1 and V is TRBV19; the D gene is possibly TRBD2 (6 bases). V gave up 7 bases and J gave up 1 base, with 14 bases separating them. Germline-derived CDR1 and CDR2 are LNHDA and SQIVND (reference sequence). This CDR3 contains 15 residues. Together with reference TRBV19 and TRBJ2-1, the CDR3 gives the full variable domain: DGGITQSPKYLFRKEGQNVTLSCEQNLNHDAMYWYRQDPGQGLRLIYYSQIVNDFQKGDIAEGYSVSREKKESFPLTVTSAQKNPTAFYLCASKPGSRSYNEQFFGPGTRLTVL.

This chain connects TRBV5-1 to TRBJ2-3; D ambiguous. The CDR3 covers 16 residues. With 0 bases removed from V and 4 bases from J, the gap between germline ends came to 15 bases. The germline V gene encodes CDR1 SGHRS and CDR2 YFSETQ. The CDR3 protein is CASSLAERGVADTQYF. CDR3 DNA sequence: TGCGCCAGCAGCTTGGCCGAGAGAGGAGTCGCAGATACGCAGTATTTT.

This chain connects TRBV5-1 to TRBJ1-1; possibly TRBD1 for D (6 bases). Per germline, CDR1 SGHRS and CDR2 YFSETQ. The CDR3 length is 14 residues. Trimming removed 5 bases from V and 5 bases from J, with 16 bases in between. CDR3 sequence (DNA): TGCGCCAGCAGGTCCGGGACATCGGGGACTGAAGCTTTCTTT. Translation gives CASRSGTSGTEAFF. The full variable domain, its missing parts supplied by reference TRBV5-1 and TRBJ1-1, is KAGVTQTPRYLIKTRGQQVTLSCSPISGHRSVSWYQQTPGQGLQFLFEYFSETQRNKGNFPGRFSGRQFSNSRSEMNVSTLELGDSALYLCASRSGTSGTEAFFGQGTRLTVV.

DNA of the CDR3: TGTGCCATCAGTTCCGGGACAGAGGGCACTGAAGCTTTCTTT. Protein sequence: CAISSGTEGTEAFF. The V and J genes are TRBV10-3 and TRBJ1-1; 7 nucleotides agree with TRBD1. V lost 5 bases and J lost 4; bases outside the gene matches: 7. The CDR3 has 14 residues. The germline CDR1 and CDR2 sequences are ENHRY and SYGVKD.

This clone showed up just once. The V gene is TRBV19, the J gene TRBJ1-1; D call uncertain. Germline CDR1 LNHDA, CDR2 SQIVND (reference sequence). V lost 4 bases and J lost 3, with 6 bases in between. This CDR3 comprises 12 residues. CDR3 bases: TGTGCCAGTAGTAGGCCGTACACTGAAGCTTTCTTT. Translating it yields CASSRPYTEAFF.

The chain is built from TRBV10-3 and TRBJ2-3; 9 nucleotides line up with TRBD2. This CDR3 comprises 16 residues. CDR1 is ENHRY and CDR2 is SYGVKD in the germline V gene. Unmatched junction bases numbered 10, after V lost 6 bases and J lost 3 bases. The CDR3, as DNA: TGTGCCATCAGAGGGTCGGCGGGGGGGCCGACAGATACGCAGTATTTT. Translated, it gives CAIRGSAGGPTDTQYF.

The chain combines TRBV9 with TRBJ2-3; D is perhaps TRBD2 (6 bases). The CDR3 covers 13 residues. Trimming shortened V by 5 bases and J by 1 base, and 8 bases separated the two germline ends. The germline gives CDR1 SGDLS, CDR2 YYNGEE. CDR3 sequence reads: CASSSGRTDTQYF. DNA of the CDR3: TGTGCCAGCAGTAGCGGACGCACAGATACGCAGTATTTT. The full variable domain, with the rest looked up from reference TRBV9 and TRBJ2-3, is DSGVTQTPKHLITATGQRVTLRCSPRSGDLSVYWYQQSLDQGLQFLIQYYNGEERAKGNILERFSAQQFPDLHSELNLSSLELGDSALYFCASSSGRTDTQYFGPGTRLTVL.

This chain links TRBV25-1 with TRBJ2-1; TRBD1 might be the D (5 bases). The CDR3 extends over 12 amino acids. Per the germline V gene, CDR1 is MGHDK and CDR2 is SYGVNS. V lost 7 bases and J lost 6, with 10 bases in between. This CDR3 is CASTQGSNEQFF. The CDR3 nucleotides are TGTGCCAGCACTCAGGGTAGCAATGAGCAGTTCTTC.

This chain's CDR3 is CASSSTGGAVGTQYF. The DNA for the CDR3 is TGTGCCAGCAGTTCTACAGGGGGAGCGGTGGGGACCCAGTACTTC. The chain has TRBV6-5 and TRBJ2-5; TRBD1 matches 8 bases. The CDR3 contains 15 residues. The V gene end was trimmed by 4 bases and the J gene end by 7 bases; junction bases not matched to a gene: 11. The germline V gene encodes CDR1 MNHEY and CDR2 SVGAGI.

The J gene is TRBJ2-7, the V gene TRBV7-8, with 7 bases aligning to TRBD2. CDR1 is SGHVS, CDR2 FQNEAQ, per germline. This CDR3 has 16 amino acids. V shed 1 base and J 3 bases; nucleotides not matched to a gene: 9. This chain's CDR3 is CASSLGHGGSFYEQYF. CDR3 bases: TGTGCCAGCAGCTTAGGACATGGCGGGAGTTTCTACGAGCAGTACTTC.

The V gene is TRBV19, the J gene TRBJ1-5; 8 bases align to TRBD1. The CDR3 totals 15 residues. In germline, CDR1 is LNHDA, CDR2 SQIVND (reference sequence). The ends lost 3 bases at V and 5 bases at J; junction bases unmatched: 6. This CDR3 reads CASSIGQGAYQPQHF. As DNA, the CDR3 is TGTGCCAGTAGTATCGGGCAGGGGGCTTATCAGCCCCAGCATTTT.

This rearrangement joins TRBV2 to TRBJ1-4; D might be TRBD1 (5 bases). V shed 8 bases and J shed 14 bases, with 24 bases lying between them. The CDR3 runs 14 residues. The germline gives CDR1 SNHLY, CDR2 FYNNEI. The CDR3 bases are TGTGCCAGCGGATCAGGACAAGGAAGGCGGGGGCTGTTTTTT. This gives the protein CASGSGQGRRGLFF.

This chain links TRBV10-2 with TRBJ2-3; D gene ambiguous. CDR3 length: 14 amino acids. Germline assignment: CDR1 WSHSY and CDR2 SAAADI. V was trimmed by 2 bases and J by 0 bases, leaving 6 bases between them. The CDR3 spells CASSERGSTDTQYF. In nucleotides, the CDR3 is TGCGCCAGCAGTGAGCGTGGCAGCACAGATACGCAGTATTTT.

V gene TRBV5-1 combines with J gene TRBJ2-5; D possibly corresponds to TRBD1 (5 bases). The CDR3 has 14 residues. The V end lost 0 bases, the J end lost 5 bases, and 11 bases lay between the germline ends. The germline gives CDR1 SGHRS, CDR2 YFSETQ. The CDR3 loop is CASSLVSGLETQYF. CDR3 DNA: TGCGCCAGCAGCTTGGTATCAGGGTTGGAGACCCAGTACTTC. The full variable domain, rest sourced from reference TRBV5-1 and TRBJ2-5, is KAGVTQTPRYLIKTRGQQVTLSCSPISGHRSVSWYQQTPGQGLQFLFEYFSETQRNKGNFPGRFSGRQFSNSRSEMNVSTLELGDSALYLCASSLVSGLETQYFGPGTRLLVL.

This sequence joins TRBV4-1 and TRBJ1-3; a possible D gene is TRBD1 (5 bases). Germline loops: CDR1 MGHRA, CDR2 YSYEKL. The CDR3 is 15 residues long. The V end lost 5 bases, the J end lost 7 bases, and 18 bases lay between the germline ends. The DNA of the CDR3 is TGCGCCAGCAGCTTAACTCAGGGATCCGCGAACACCATATATTTT. Encoded protein: CASSLTQGSANTIYF.

This clone was observed a single time. This chain connects TRBV2 to TRBJ1-3; 7 nucleotides line up with TRBD1. The J segment lost 8 bases and the V segment lost 8 bases, leaving 9 bases of the junction unmatched. Germline loops: CDR1 SNHLY, CDR2 FYNNEI. The CDR3 is 13 residues long. CDR3 bases: TGTGCCAGCCGACGACAGGGCGGTGACACCATATATTTT. Its protein product is CASRRQGGDTIYF.

This clone was observed once. The chain recombines TRBV11-3 with TRBJ2-3; 7 positions agree with TRBD1. The CDR3 length is 14 residues. CDR1 is SGHNT, CDR2 YENEEA, per germline. The ends lost 5 bases at V and 5 bases at J; junction bases unmatched: 7. The CDR3 spells CASSPEGARDTQYF. The CDR3 DNA reads as TGTGCCAGCAGCCCCGAGGGGGCTAGAGATACGCAGTATTTT.

The chain recombines TRBV27 with TRBJ2-1, with D possibly TRBD1 on 5 matching bases. With 6 bases removed from V and 9 bases from J, the gap between germline ends came to 15 bases. There are 13 residues in the CDR3. Looked up from germline, CDR1 is MNHEY and CDR2 is SMNVEV (reference sequence). CDR3 nucleotide sequence: TGTGCCAGCAGGTTAAGGGGCAGGGCTGAGCAGTTCTTC. Encoded protein: CASRLRGRAEQFF.

There are a few counts of this clone. The chain's CDR3 is CASSQEGTGTGYTF. CDR3 DNA: TGCGCCAGCAGCCAAGAAGGGACAGGGACCGGCTACACCTTC. The chain recombines TRBV4-1 with TRBJ1-2; 9 bases agree with TRBD1. The CDR3 extends over 14 amino acids. Germline-derived CDR1 and CDR2 are MGHRA and YSYEKL. V dropped 0 bases and J dropped 8; count of bases not matched to a gene: 4.

This clone was picked up a small number of times. This rearrangement joins TRBV5-1 to TRBJ2-5; D may be TRBD2 (7 bases). The V and J ends lost 0 bases and 5 bases respectively, with 17 bases between them. The V gene's germline CDR1 is SGHRS and CDR2 YFSETQ. CDR3 size: 16 residues. CDR3 nucleotide sequence: TGCGCCAGCAGCTTGGCCGGCGGGGGCGAGGGGGAGACCCAGTACTTC. Protein: CASSLAGGGEGETQYF.

The chain is built from TRBV6-5 and TRBJ2-5; D is unresolved. This CDR3 region has 15 residues. Germline assignment: CDR1 MNHEY and CDR2 SVGAGI. Trimming took 5 bases from V and 3 from J, leaving 16 bases between them. The CDR3 coding sequence is TGTGCCAGCAGTCCGCGATTTTCATCTAAAGAGACCCAGTACTTC. Translation: CASSPRFSSKETQYF.

The chain uses TRBV5-4 and TRBJ2-3; 9 positions agree with TRBD2. This CDR3 comprises 15 residues. Germline V gene lookup returns CDR1 SGHNT and CDR2 YYREEE (reference sequence). Losses at the gene ends were 6 bases for V and 5 bases for J; bases not matched to a gene: 10. CDR3 residues: CASTKAGGLQDTQYF. DNA of the CDR3: TGTGCCAGCACCAAAGCGGGAGGATTGCAAGATACGCAGTATTTT.

This chain connects TRBV3-1 (or the pseudogene TRBV3-2) to TRBJ1-1; perhaps TRBD1 as D (6 bases). Germline CDR1 LGHDT, CDR2 YNNKEL (reference sequence). V gave up 4 bases and J gave up 1 base, with 7 bases separating them. The CDR3 loop spans 13 amino acids. The CDR3 loop reads CASSPTGNTEAFF. Written as DNA, the CDR3 is TGTGCCAGCAGCCCGACAGGGAACACTGAAGCTTTCTTT.

This chain connects TRBV2 to TRBJ2-7; D remains unclear. Germline-derived CDR1 and CDR2 are SNHLY and FYNNEI. This CDR3 contains 13 residues. The ends were cut back, 6 bases at V and 2 bases at J, with 11 bases in the middle. For the CDR3, the DNA is TGTGCCAGCAGGCCGACACTGACCTACGAGCAGTACTTC. Translated: CASRPTLTYEQYF.

As regards this clone: Germline and junction disagree at one end, which may indicate a read error. The chain recombines TRBV18 with TRBJ1-1, with D possibly matching TRBD1 (5 bases). Germline V lookup: CDR1 KGHSH, CDR2 LQKENI. The CDR3 covers 17 residues. DNA for the CDR3: TGTGCCAGCTCGCCAAACGCGGGGGGAAACTTGAATACTGAAGCTTTCTTT. Amino acids: CASSPNAGGNLNTEAFF.

The V and J genes are TRBV2 and TRBJ1-3; D unresolved. Trimming stripped 2 bases from V and 0 bases from J, with 8 bases between. The CDR3 spans 15 residues. Germline V lookup: CDR1 SNHLY, CDR2 FYNNEI. In nucleotides, the CDR3 is TGTGCCAGCAGTGAAAGGTGGAGCTCTGGAAACACCATATATTTT. Its protein is CASSERWSSGNTIYF.

The rearrangement links TRBV6-5 to TRBJ2-1; weak D call: TRBD1 (5 bases). From germline, CDR1 is MNHEY and CDR2 SVGAGI. The CDR3 runs to 13 residues. V was pared by 5 bases and J by 9 bases, with 14 bases between. The CDR3 protein is CASSRARATEQFF. CDR3 DNA sequence: TGTGCCAGCAGTAGGGCCAGGGCAACTGAGCAGTTCTTC.

The genes are TRBV7-3 and TRBJ2-3, with TRBD2 matching over 8 bases. The CDR3 totals 15 residues. After removal of 5 bases from V and 0 bases from J, the junction contained 4 bases not matched to a gene. Per the germline V gene, CDR1 is SGHTA and CDR2 is FQGTGA. The chain's CDR3 is CASSKSGGSTDTQYF. The CDR3 DNA reads as TGTGCCAGCAGCAAGAGCGGGGGTAGCACAGATACGCAGTATTTT.

The chain links TRBV11-2 to TRBJ1-3; D is ambiguous. This CDR3 has 12 amino acids. Looked up from germline, CDR1 is SGHAT and CDR2 is FQNNGV. V was trimmed by 0 bases and J by 10 bases, leaving 7 bases between them. CDR3 loop: CASSLEGGTIYF. CDR3 bases: TGTGCCAGCAGCTTAGAAGGCGGTACCATATATTTT.